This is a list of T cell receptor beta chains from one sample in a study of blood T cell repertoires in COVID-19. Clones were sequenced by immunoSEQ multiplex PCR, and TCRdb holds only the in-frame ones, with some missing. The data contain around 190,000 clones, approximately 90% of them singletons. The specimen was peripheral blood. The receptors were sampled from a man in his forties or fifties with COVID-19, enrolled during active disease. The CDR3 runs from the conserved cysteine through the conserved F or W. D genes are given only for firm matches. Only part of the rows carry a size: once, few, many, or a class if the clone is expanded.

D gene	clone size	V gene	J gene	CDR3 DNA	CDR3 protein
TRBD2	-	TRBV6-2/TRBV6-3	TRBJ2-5	TGTGCCAGCAGTACCTACTCCGCGGGAGGACTGGGAGAGACCCAGTACTTC	CASSTYSAGGLGETQYF
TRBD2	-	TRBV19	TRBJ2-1	TGTGCCAGTAGTATGACTAGCGGACCCAATGAGCAGTTCTTC	CASSMTSGPNEQFF
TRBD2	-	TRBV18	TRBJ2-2	TGTGCCAGCTCACCGCGGGCTAGCGGGGACACCGGGGAGCTGTTTTTT	CASSPRASGDTGELFF
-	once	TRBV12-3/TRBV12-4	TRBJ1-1	TGTGCCAGCAGTTTGGGGGGGAACACTGAAGCTTTCTTT	CASSLGGNTEAFF
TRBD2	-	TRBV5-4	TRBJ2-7	TGTGCCGGCAGCACGGGAGGGGGGCCCGGACGCGACGAGCAGTACTTC	CAGSTGGGPGRDEQYF
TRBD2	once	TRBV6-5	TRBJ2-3	TGTGCCAGCAAAACGGGAGGGAGCCCAGATACGCAGTATTTT	CASKTGGSPDTQYF
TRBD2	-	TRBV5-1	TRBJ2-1	TGCGCCAGCAGCCTAGCGGGGGGGCCGAATGAGCAGTTCTTC	CASSLAGGPNEQFF
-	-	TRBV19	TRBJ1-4	TGTGCCAGTAGTAGTTCGAATGAAAAACTGTTTTTT	CASSSSNEKLFF
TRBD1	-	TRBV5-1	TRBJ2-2	TGCGCCAGCAGCCGACAGGGCGATACCGGGGAGCTGTTTTTT	CASSRQGDTGELFF
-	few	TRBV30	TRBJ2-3	TGTGCCTGGAGGAGAGGGAGCCCCCCAGATACGCAGTATTTT	CAWRRGSPPDTQYF
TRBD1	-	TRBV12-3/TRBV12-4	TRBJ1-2	TGTGCCAGCAGACCCCAGGGGGCGTTCGGCTACACCTTC	CASRPQGAFGYTF
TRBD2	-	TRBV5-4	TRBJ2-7	TGTGCCAGCAGCTTGGACCTAGCGGGGAGGGGTGAGCAGTACTTC	CASSLDLAGRGEQYF
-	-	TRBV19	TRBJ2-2	TGTGCCAGTAGAGGCGGTGAAGCGAACACCGGGGAGCTGTTTTTT	CASRGGEANTGELFF
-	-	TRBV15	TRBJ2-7	TGTGCCACCAGCAGAGGGGGGGGCGGCGAGCAGTACTTC	CATSRGGGGEQYF
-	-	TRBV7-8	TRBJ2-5	TGTGCCAGCAGCTTAAGGGCTAGCGGGACAGGAGAGACCCAGTACTTC	CASSLRASGTGETQYF
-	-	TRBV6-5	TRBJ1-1	TGTGCCAGCAGTTACGCGACAGGGAACACTGAAGCTTTCTTT	CASSYATGNTEAFF
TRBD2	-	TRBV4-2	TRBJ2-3	TGTGCCAGCAGCCAAGAACAGACTAGCGGCGCTGGGGCGCAGTATTTT	CASSQEQTSGAGAQYF
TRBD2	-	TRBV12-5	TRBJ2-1	TGTGCTAGTGCCCCACCGGGACTAGCCTACAATGAGCAGTTCTTC	CASAPPGLAYNEQFF
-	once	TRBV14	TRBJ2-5	TGTGCCAGCAGCCAAGATACTACCCAGGAGACCCAGTACTTC	CASSQDTTQETQYF
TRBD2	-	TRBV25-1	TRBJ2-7	TGTGCCAGCAGTGCTAGCGGGAGTTACGAGCAGTACTTC	CASSASGSYEQYF
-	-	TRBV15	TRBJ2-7	TGTGCCACCAGCAGAGATCCTGCAGGGGCCGAGCAGTACTTC	CATSRDPAGAEQYF
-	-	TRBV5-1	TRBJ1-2	TGCGCCAGCAGCCCCACCCTGCAGGGACTTGGTGGCTACACCTTC	CASSPTLQGLGGYTF
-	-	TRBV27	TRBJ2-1	TGTGCCAGCAGTCCCCTGCCGGACAATGAGCAGTTCTTC	CASSPLPDNEQFF
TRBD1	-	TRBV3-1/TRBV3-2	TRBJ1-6	TGTGCCAGCAGCCAAGGGGTATTACAGGGGAGTTCACCCCTCCACTTT	CASSQGVLQGSSPLHF
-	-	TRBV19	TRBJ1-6	TGTGCCAGTAGTATGCCAGGATATAATTCACCCCTCCACTTT	CASSMPGYNSPLHF
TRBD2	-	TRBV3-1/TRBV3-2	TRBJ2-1	TGTGCCAGCAGCCCTGGACTAGCGGGGGGTAAAGAGCAGTTCTTC	CASSPGLAGGKEQFF
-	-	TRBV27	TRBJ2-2	TGTGCCAGCACCGTTGCATACTCTATCACCGGGGAGCTGTTTTTT	CASTVAYSITGELFF
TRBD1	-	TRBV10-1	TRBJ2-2	TGCGCCAGCAGTCATAACAGGGGGCCCGGGGAGCTGTTTTTT	CASSHNRGPGELFF
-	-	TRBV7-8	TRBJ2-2	TGTGCCAGCAGCCTATCGGGGTTCGCGAGGTACACCGGGGAGCTGTTTTTT	CASSLSGFARYTGELFF
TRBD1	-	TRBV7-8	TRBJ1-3	TGTGCCAGCAGCTTAGAGGGACAGTTCCTTGGAAACACCATATATTTT	CASSLEGQFLGNTIYF
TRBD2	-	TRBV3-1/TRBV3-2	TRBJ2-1	TGTGCCAGCAGCCAAGTGATAGCGGGGCCTAACTACAATGAGCAGTTCTTC	CASSQVIAGPNYNEQFF
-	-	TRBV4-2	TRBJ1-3	TGTGCCAGCAGCCAAGATCCGAAAGCGGGAAACACCATATATTTT	CASSQDPKAGNTIYF
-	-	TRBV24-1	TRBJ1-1	TGTGCCACCAGTGTACCCAACCGGACTGAAGCTTTCTTT	CATSVPNRTEAFF
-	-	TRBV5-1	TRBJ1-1	TGCGCCAGCAGCCGGGACACGAACACTGAAGCTTTCTTT	CASSRDTNTEAFF
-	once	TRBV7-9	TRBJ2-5	TGTGCCAGCAGCTTAGGCACAGGGAAGGAGACCCAGTACTTC	CASSLGTGKETQYF
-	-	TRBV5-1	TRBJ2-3	TGCGCCAGCAGCTTGGAGTTCAGGAGCACAGATACGCAGTATTTT	CASSLEFRSTDTQYF
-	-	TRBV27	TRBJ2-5	TGTGCCAGCAGGGACAGGGCCGGCGGGGGGGCAGGTGAGACCCAGTACTTC	CASRDRAGGGAGETQYF
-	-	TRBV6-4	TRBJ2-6	TGTGCCAGCAGTGAGAGCTCTGGGGCCAACGTCCTGACTTTC	CASSESSGANVLTF
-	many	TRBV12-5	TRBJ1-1	TGTGCTAGTGGTTTGGTAAGGGGTTGGGGGGAATTAATCGGGAGGGTGAACACTGAAGCTTTCTTT	CASGLVRGWGELIGRVNTEAFF
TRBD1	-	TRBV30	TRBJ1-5	TGTGCCTGGAGCGTTCCCGGGACAGAAATCAATAGCAATCAGCCCCAGCATTTT	CAWSVPGTEINSNQPQHF
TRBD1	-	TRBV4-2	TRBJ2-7	TGTGCCAGCAGCCAAGAAAGCTTTAGGACAGGGGACACCTACGAGCAGTACTTC	CASSQESFRTGDTYEQYF
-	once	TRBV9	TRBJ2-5	TGTGCCAGCAGTAGTCAAGAGACCCAGTACTTC	CASSSQETQYF
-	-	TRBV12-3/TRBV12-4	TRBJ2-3	TGTGCCAGCAGTCGTTCAGATACGCAGTATTTT	CASSRSDTQYF
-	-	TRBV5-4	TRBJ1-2	TGTGCCAGCAGCTTGGCCGGTACAGACGGCTACACCTTC	CASSLAGTDGYTF
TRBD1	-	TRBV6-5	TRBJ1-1	TGTGCCAGCAGTTATACCTATAACAGGGGGGAAGCTTTCTTT	CASSYTYNRGEAFF
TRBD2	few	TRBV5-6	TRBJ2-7	TGTGCCAGCAGCACAGCGGGACTTTTCGCCTACGAGCAGTACTTC	CASSTAGLFAYEQYF
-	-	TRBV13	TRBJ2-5	TGTGCCAGCAGCACCAGAGGACTATCAGGAGGAGAGACCCAGTACTTC	CASSTRGLSGGETQYF
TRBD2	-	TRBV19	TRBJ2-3	TGTGCCAGTAACCATCGGGGACTAAACACAGATACGCAGTATTTT	CASNHRGLNTDTQYF
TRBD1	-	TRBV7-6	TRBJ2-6	TGTGCCAGCAGCCGGACAGGGGTTGGGGCCAACGTCCTGACTTTC	CASSRTGVGANVLTF
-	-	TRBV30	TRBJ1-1	TGTGCCGGGTCCGCGGGGGTGTGGGTTAGTAGCACTGAAGCTTTCTTT	CAGSAGVWVSSTEAFF
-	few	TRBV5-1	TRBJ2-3	TGCGCCAGCAGCTCCAGGGGTTCAGGAGATACGCAGTATTTT	CASSSRGSGDTQYF
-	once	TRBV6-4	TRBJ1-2	TGTGCCAGCAGCCCGGGGTTGTCCTATGGCTACACCTTC	CASSPGLSYGYTF
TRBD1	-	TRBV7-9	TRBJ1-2	TGTGCCAGCAGCCCCGGGACAGGGAGTCCCGGCTATGGCTACACCTTC	CASSPGTGSPGYGYTF
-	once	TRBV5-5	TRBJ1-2	TGTGCCAGCAGCTTGGCTTCGGGTTTAAGCATCTATGGCTACACCTTC	CASSLASGLSIYGYTF
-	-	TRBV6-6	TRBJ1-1	TGTGCCAGCAGCCTAGCGGGAGCAGGGGAAGCTTTCTTT	CASSLAGAGEAFF
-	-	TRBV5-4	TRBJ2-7	TGTGCCAGCAGCCAAACAGGGAAGTACGAGCAGTACTTC	CASSQTGKYEQYF
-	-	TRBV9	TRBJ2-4	TGTGCCAGCAGCGTATCTTCGGGGTCACTAGCCAAAAACATTCAGTACTTC	CASSVSSGSLAKNIQYF
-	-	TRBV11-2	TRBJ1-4	TGTGCCAGCAGCTCCGCGCTTATGGAGGAAAAACTGTTTTTT	CASSSALMEEKLFF
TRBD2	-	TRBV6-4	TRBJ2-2	TGTGCCAGCAGTGACTGTCGGACTAGGAACACCGGGGAGCTGTTTTTT	CASSDCRTRNTGELFF
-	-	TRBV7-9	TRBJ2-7	TGTGCCAGCAGCTTCTCCTCTTCTGGACAGACCCGAGACGAGCAGTACTTC	CASSFSSSGQTRDEQYF